These 30 T cell receptor beta chains came from one sample sequenced in a study of human T cells and chemical hapten exposure (dated by TCRdb to about 2021). Library prep was done by RACE. The listed sequencing device is NextSeq 500. TCRdb reworked the public reads: Q25 trimming with fastp, MiXCR clone assembly, productive beta chains retained. Each CDR3 protein gets just one entry, which takes the most common genes and DNA from the rows behind it. Here the sample has 50,000 to 70,000 distinct CDR3 sequences; about 5.7% occur a single time. Roughly 3% of the sample is taken by the ten largest. The time point label here, explained by the study, means: healthy volunteer bleed at 6 weeks. Total RNA was extracted from unfractionated whole blood that had been collected in Tempus Blood RNA tubes. Sequencing was done on a sample of whole blood. The receptors originated from a female donor in good health. Some clones in this sample may be carry-over from other donors' samples.

This clonotype was detected many times. This chain joins TRBV7-9 and TRBJ2-7, with D perhaps TRBD1 (5 bases). Per the germline V gene, CDR1 is SEHNR and CDR2 is FQNEAQ (reference sequence). The CDR3 has 12 amino acids. Deletions cut 8 bases from V and 7 bases from J, with 15 bases between. CDR3 amino acids: CASCPYPGEQYF. The CDR3 nucleotides read TGTGCCAGCTGTCCGTATCCAGGGGAGCAGTACTTC. Using reference TRBV7-9 and TRBJ2-7 for the parts outside the CDR3, the full variable domain is DTGVSQNPRHKITKRGQNVTFRCDPISEHNRLYWYRQTLGQGPEFLTYFQNEAQLEKSRLLSDRFSAERPKGSFSTLEIQRTEQGDSAMYLCASCPYPGEQYFGPGTRLTVT.

The chain links TRBV2 to TRBJ2-3; tentative D call: TRBD1 (5 bases). The CDR3 sequence is 16 residues long. Per the germline V gene, CDR1 is SNHLY and CDR2 is FYNNEI. V dropped 0 bases and J dropped 0 bases, with 10 bases sitting between them. In DNA form, the CDR3 reads TGTGCCAGCAGTGAAGCGGGGCAGATTAGCACAGATACGCAGTATTTT. Protein product: CASSEAGQISTDTQYF. Full variable domain (rest looked up from reference TRBV2 and TRBJ2-3): EPEVTQTPSHQVTQMGQEVILRCVPISNHLYFYWYRQILGQKVEFLVSFYNNEISEKSEIFDDQFSVERPDGSNFTLKIRSTKLEDSAMYFCASSEAGQISTDTQYFGPGTRLTVL.

Of note for this clonotype: A read error may explain this, as a much larger clone is one base away. The chain has TRBV27 and TRBJ1-2; 8 positions match TRBD1. In germline, CDR1 is MNHEY, CDR2 SMNVEV (reference sequence). The CDR3 extends over 16 amino acids. CDR3 coding DNA: TGTGCCAACAGTCGGACAGGGAGGGGAGGAAACTATGGCTACACCTTC. Its protein is CANSRTGRGGNYGYTF.

This clonotype was seen only a few times. The chain employs TRBV7-2 and TRBJ2-7; the match to TRBD2 covers 7 bases. CDR1 and CDR2 from the germline V gene are SGHTA and FQGNSA. The CDR3 contains 15 residues. V lost 6 bases, J lost 2 bases, and 10 bases stayed unmatched. The DNA of the CDR3 is TGTGCCAGCAGACTATCTAGCGGTTCTACCTACGAGCAGTACTTC. Amino acid sequence: CASRLSSGSTYEQYF.

This clonotype has a handful of counts. The chain has TRBV1 and TRBJ2-4; TRBD1 is taken as the D call from the table, unchecked against the DNA. TRBV1 is annotated as a pseudogene. The CDR3 length is 17 residues. The chain's CDR3 is CTSSQGKDRSPKNIQYF. CDR3 bases: TGCACCAGCAGCCAAGGTAAAGACAGGTCCCCCAAAAACATTCAGTACTTC.

This clonotype was observed a few times. J is TRBJ1-2 and V is TRBV2, with D unresolved. V was pared by 6 bases and J by 14 bases, with 13 bases between. The CDR3 extends over 10 amino acids. The germline V gene encodes CDR1 SNHLY and CDR2 FYNNEI. CDR3 sequence (DNA): TGTGCCAGCAGAGGACTGCCCGGGACCTTC. It codes for CASRGLPGTF.

Many counts were recorded for this clonotype. This rearrangement joins TRBV7-6 to TRBJ2-3; D not certain. In germline, CDR1 is SGHVS, CDR2 FNYEAQ. V lost 5 bases, J lost 2 bases, and 8 bases lay in between. The CDR3 covers 13 residues. As DNA, the CDR3 is TGTGCCAGCAGCCCTTATTCCACAGATACGCAGTATTTT. Protein sequence: CASSPYSTDTQYF.

This clonotype was observed at least ten times. The chain couples TRBV28 to TRBJ1-1, with TRBD1 identical over 8 bases. The junction had 5 bases not matched to a gene; V was cut back by 5 bases and J by 0 bases. CDR3 length equals 15 residues. Germline lookup yields CDR1 MDHEN and CDR2 SYDVKM. The CDR3 reads CASSSLTGVNTEAFF. DNA of the CDR3: TGTGCCAGCAGTAGCTTGACAGGGGTGAACACTGAAGCTTTCTTT. Combining the CDR3 with reference TRBV28 and TRBJ1-1 gives the whole variable domain DVKVTQSSRYLVKRTGEKVFLECVQDMDHENMFWYRQDPGLGLRLIYFSYDVKMKEKGDIPEGYSVSREKKERFSLILESASTNQTSMYLCASSSLTGVNTEAFFGQGTRLTVV.

This clonotype was counted at least ten times. The chain is built from TRBV20-1 and TRBJ1-6; the match to TRBD1 covers 9 bases. CDR3 length: 15 residues. After removal of 3 bases from V and 5 bases from J, the junction contained 5 bases not matched to a gene. In germline, CDR1 is DFQATT, CDR2 SNEGSKA (reference sequence). This CDR3 is CSARPGQGNNSPLHF. CDR3 coding DNA: TGCAGTGCTAGGCCGGGACAGGGAAATAATTCACCCCTCCACTTT.

This clonotype was found many times. The chain couples TRBV5-6 to TRBJ1-1; D is unresolved. Per the germline V gene, CDR1 is SGHDT and CDR2 is YYEEEE. The CDR3 totals 12 residues. Trimming removed 1 base from V and 1 base from J, with 2 bases in between. In nucleotides, the CDR3 is TGTGCCAGCAGCTTGCGGAACACTGAAGCTTTCTTT. It specifies CASSLRNTEAFF.

This clonotype was recorded at least ten times. The V and J genes are TRBV10-3 and TRBJ2-7, with D perhaps TRBD1 (5 bases). V lost 3 bases and J lost 6, with 12 bases in between. The CDR3 contains 13 residues. CDR1 and CDR2 (germline): ENHRY, SYGVKD. Here the CDR3 reads CAISDRQGSEQYF. In nucleotides, the CDR3 is TGTGCCATCAGTGATCGTCAGGGCTCCGAGCAGTACTTC.

The chain has TRBV28 and TRBJ1-5; D unclear. The V and J ends lost 5 bases and 4 bases respectively, with 6 bases between them. CDR1 is MDHEN, CDR2 SYDVKM, per germline. There are 12 residues in the CDR3. The CDR3 DNA follows: TGTGCCAGCAGTCCCTCAAATCAGCCCCAGCATTTT. It yields the protein CASSPSNQPQHF.

This clonotype showed up just a few times. The chain recombines TRBV7-2 with TRBJ2-3; 7 bases match TRBD2. Looked up from germline, CDR1 is SGHTA and CDR2 is FQGNSA. The CDR3 has 16 residues. J lost 0 bases, V lost 5 bases, and 8 bases had no gene match. DNA of the CDR3: TGTGCCAGCAGCCCCAACCTAGCGGCTAGCACAGATACGCAGTATTTT. This gives the protein CASSPNLAASTDTQYF.

Notes on this clonotype: A much larger clone differs from this one at a single base, so this may be a read error. Because the CDR3 is missing its conserved closing phenylalanine or tryptophan, this is likely a read error. The genes are TRBV15 and TRBJ2-7; D may be TRBD1 (5 bases). V shed 2 bases and J shed 5 bases, with 13 bases lying between them. Germline values: CDR1 LNHNV, CDR2 YYDKDF (reference sequence). The CDR3 has 14 amino acids. The DNA for the CDR3 is TGTGCCACCAGCAGACCAGGGTTTGCTGACGAGCAGTACCTC. This translates into CATSRPGFADEQYL.

This clonotype showed up just a few times. CDR3 sequence reads: CASRTTFGSNQPQHF. CDR3 in DNA: TGTGCCAGCAGAACAACCTTCGGAAGCAATCAGCCCCAGCATTTT. The rearrangement uses TRBV28 and TRBJ1-5, with D unclear. Deletions cut 6 bases from V and 1 base from J, with 13 bases between. The CDR3 totals 15 residues. The germline V gene has CDR1 MDHEN and CDR2 SYDVKM.

This chain joins TRBV5-5 and TRBJ1-5; the D is unclear. Germline assignment: CDR1 SGHKS and CDR2 YYEKEE (reference sequence). V lost 2 bases to trimming and J lost 2 bases, with 11 bases between them. This CDR3 is built from 15 residues. The CDR3 reads CASSFYGGGNQPQHF. The DNA for the CDR3 is TGTGCCAGCAGCTTTTATGGAGGCGGCAATCAGCCCCAGCATTTT.

This clonotype has a count of ten or more. V and J are TRBV7-2 and TRBJ2-7; D is ambiguous. Germline lookup yields CDR1 SGHTA and CDR2 FQGNSA. The CDR3 extends over 15 amino acids. V lost 3 bases and J lost 0, with 12 bases in between. The CDR3 DNA reads as TGTGCCAGCAGCTTTCTGGGGATACGCTCCTACGAGCAGTACTTC. This codes for CASSFLGIRSYEQYF.

This chain connects TRBV20-1 to TRBJ2-5, with no clear D. In germline, CDR1 is DFQATT, CDR2 SNEGSKA (reference sequence). This CDR3 contains 13 residues. Trimming pared 0 bases from V and 1 base from J, leaving 6 bases between. The CDR3 region is CSARDPLQETQYF. CDR3 DNA sequence: TGCAGTGCTAGAGATCCCCTCCAAGAGACCCAGTACTTC.

This clonotype was counted at least ten times. The chain has TRBV6-2 or TRBV6-3 and TRBJ2-2; D gene unclear. The CDR3 is 13 amino acids. In germline, CDR1 is MNHEY, CDR2 SVGEGT. V gave up 2 bases and J gave up 5 bases, with 6 bases separating them. In DNA, the CDR3 is TGTGCCAGCAGTTACGGGGAAACCGGGGAGCTGTTTTTT. The encoded protein is CASSYGETGELFF.

The rearrangement links TRBV5-6 to TRBJ1-3; the D gene is possibly TRBD1 (5 bases). The germline V gene encodes CDR1 SGHDT and CDR2 YYEEEE. This CDR3 is 14 amino acids long. With 0 bases removed from V and 2 bases from J, the gap between germline ends came to 6 bases. The CDR3 spells CASSLVGPGNTIYF. For the CDR3, the DNA is TGTGCCAGCAGCTTGGTGGGGCCTGGAAACACCATATATTTT.

V is TRBV7-8 and J is TRBJ2-3; tentative D call: TRBD2 (6 bases). CDR3 length: 15 residues. Germline assignment: CDR1 SGHVS and CDR2 FQNEAQ. Trimming removed 6 bases from V and 0 bases from J, with 13 bases in between. CDR3 sequence: CASRVGGVSTDTQYF. In DNA form, the CDR3 reads TGTGCCAGCAGAGTGGGGGGAGTAAGCACAGATACGCAGTATTTT.

This clonotype has at least ten counts. CDR3 sequence: CASSDPGGGREQYF. CDR3 nucleotides: TGTGCCAGCAGTGATCCCGGAGGGGGGCGTGAGCAGTACTTC. The chain links TRBV25-1 to TRBJ2-7; the D gene could be TRBD1 or TRBD2 (6 bases each). Trimming left V 3 bases short and J 7 bases short, with 16 bases between. The CDR3 covers 14 residues. The germline V gene has CDR1 MGHDK and CDR2 SYGVNS.

The chain has TRBV6-6 and TRBJ1-1, with a possible D match to TRBD1 (5 bases). Germline loops: CDR1 MNHNY, CDR2 SVGAGI (reference sequence). With 4 bases removed from V and 3 bases from J, the gap between germline ends came to 12 bases. This CDR3 has 14 residues. The CDR3 spells CASSSGTDYTEAFF. CDR3 nucleotide sequence: TGTGCCAGCAGTTCCGGGACTGATTACACTGAAGCTTTCTTT.

At least ten counts were recorded for this clonotype. The chain carries TRBV5-1 and TRBJ2-3; 8 nucleotides agree with TRBD2. The length of the CDR3 is 16 residues. CDR1 is SGHRS and CDR2 is YFSETQ in the germline V gene. With 4 bases clipped from V and 3 bases from J, the junction kept 10 bases outside the gene matches. CDR3 in DNA: TGCGCCAGCAGCCGGAGCGGGAGTAAGAGTACAGATACGCAGTATTTT. Its translation: CASSRSGSKSTDTQYF.

The chain has TRBV5-4 and TRBJ2-3; 7 bases are shared with TRBD1. Germline trimming cut 3 bases from V and 2 bases from J; bases unmatched to any gene: 6. CDR3 length: 15 amino acids. Per germline, CDR1 SGHNT and CDR2 YYREEE (reference sequence). The CDR3 reads CASSSGQVSTDTQYF. CDR3 sequence (DNA): TGTGCCAGCAGCTCCGGACAGGTATCCACAGATACGCAGTATTTT.

The gene calls are TRBV5-4 and TRBJ2-7; 9 bases fit TRBD1. Losses at the gene ends were 3 bases for V and 2 bases for J; bases not matched to a gene: 3. From germline, CDR1 is SGHNT and CDR2 YYREEE (reference sequence). CDR3 length equals 14 residues. The CDR3 region has the DNA TGTGCCAGCAGCTCCGGACAGGGGCCCTACGAGCAGTACTTC. Translating it yields CASSSGQGPYEQYF. The full variable domain, with the rest looked up from reference TRBV5-4 and TRBJ2-7, is ETGVTQSPTHLIKTRGQQVTLRCSSQSGHNTVSWYQQALGQGPQFIFQYYREEENGRGNFPPRFSGLQFPNYSSELNVNALELDDSALYLCASSSGQGPYEQYFGPGTRLTVT.

At least ten counts were recorded for this clonotype. The CDR3 DNA reads TGCAGCGTTGGTAAGGGGGCCATGAACACTGAAGCTTTCTTT. Protein product: CSVGKGAMNTEAFF. The rearrangement joins TRBV29-1 to TRBJ1-1; 7 bases align to TRBD1. CDR1 is SQVTM, CDR2 ANQGSEA, per germline. There are 14 residues in the CDR3. Trimming took 4 bases from V and 0 from J; bases not matched to a gene: 5.

This clonotype was detected many times. This chain joins TRBV7-9 and TRBJ2-3, with D tentatively TRBD1 (6 bases). CDR3 length: 14 residues. CDR1 and CDR2 from the germline V gene are SEHNR and FQNEAQ (reference sequence). The V gene lost 5 bases and the J gene lost 3 bases, with 12 bases spanning the gap. CDR3 region: CASSRPDRTDTQYF. CDR3 nucleotides: TGTGCCAGCAGCCGGCCGGACAGAACAGATACGCAGTATTTT.

The chain has TRBV30 and TRBJ1-4; D is unresolved. V was cut by 4 bases and J by 2 bases, with 11 bases left in between. The CDR3 has 14 amino acids. Per germline, CDR1 GTSNPN and CDR2 SVGIG (reference sequence). In DNA form, the CDR3 reads TGTGCCTGGACGGACGGATCGACTAATGAAAAACTGTTTTTT. Amino acid sequence: CAWTDGSTNEKLFF.

In its sample, this clonotype was seen many times. The V gene is TRBV28, the J gene TRBJ1-2; D not certain. The V and J ends lost 8 bases and 4 bases respectively, with 8 bases between them. Germline loops: CDR1 MDHEN, CDR2 SYDVKM. This CDR3 is 11 amino acids long. CDR3 amino acids: CASGIGYGYTF. Here the CDR3 DNA reads TGTGCCAGCGGTATAGGCTATGGCTACACCTTC.